This TCR beta chain was sequenced for a study of blood T cell repertoires in COVID-19. Study in general: The United States, Italy and Spain were the sources of the acute and convalescent COVID-19 samples. PBMCs, B-cell-depleted T cells, or T cells provided the cDNA or gDNA that made up the material.

This CDR3 is 14 amino acids long. Germline-derived CDR1 and CDR2 are SNHLY and FYNNEI. V trimming: 7 bases; J trimming: 8 bases; junction bases outside the gene matches: 13. In the study's own analysis: Quantification of nucleated cells was approximated via reference gene primer amplification. Data came from immunoSEQ multiplex PCR; TCRdb stores just in-frame clones and leaves some out. D and trimming were read from the DNA, whereas the V and J calls and clone size are those reported in that table. The table includes about 170,000 clones, around 80% detected once. The origin of this receptor is a woman in her sixties or seventies with acute or convalescent COVID-19. Source material: peripheral blood. The chain links TRBV2 to TRBJ1-2; 7 bases match TRBD1. CDR3 bases: TGTGCCAGCAAGAAGACAGGGCCAGACGCGGGCTACACCTTC. Amino acid sequence: CASKKTGPDAGYTF.